This T cell receptor beta chain is drawn from a study of blood T cell repertoires in COVID-19 (TCRdb year 2020). With regard to the full study: The collaborator samples originated in the United States, Italy and Spain and spanned the acute and convalescent phases of COVID-19. The material from the prospective study consisted of cDNA or gDNA derived from T cells, B-cell-depleted T cells, or PBMCs. Deeply sampled blood TCRbeta repertoires from subjects exposed to, actively infected with, or recovered from COVID-19 were included in the dataset. A freely available public database, intended as a resource for researchers studying the immune response to SARS-CoV-2, is where the repertoires were released. The samples were drawn from two sources: the first 160 participants of the ongoing ImmuneRACE study, and fewer than 1,500 subjects contributed by 6 global collaborators. Sample metadata almost always included a de-identified subject ID, COVID-19 status, age in years and sex. Where HLA class I and class II types were available, the types were taken from metadata supplied by the sample provider, not from assay-based typing.

The immunoSEQ Assay, a bias-controlled multiplex PCR, was used to amplify TCRbeta CDR3 regions from genomic DNA. The paper's data handling went like this. The number of nucleated cells in each sample was estimated by amplification of reference gene primers within the assay. To quantify the absolute abundance of each unique TCRbeta CDR3 rearrangement, sequence reads were collapsed and filtered. For each sample, productive Simpson clonality was calculated as the square root of Simpson's diversity index over productive rearrangements. Entries here come from immuneACCESS through TCRdb and include only in-frame sequences with V and J called. Some clones fail to appear in such tables; in the studies checked, an unresolved V gene covers under half of the shortfall, and the cause of the remainder is unknown. That table supplies the V and J calls and clone size; D and trimming were determined from the DNA. The sample table lists 120,000 or so clones, about 83% of them with a count of one. Clones ranked in the top ten supply under 6% of the sample.

On this clone itself: The antigen it binds to is not known. No quality values exist for individual bases; no much larger clone is one base distant.

The full study reports these points: The amount of clinical and demographic metadata varied by source and participant and was provided uncurated.

Deletion took 0 bases off V and 5 bases off J, with a span of 14 bases between the germline ends. As encoded in the germline V gene, CDR1 is SNHLY while CDR2 is FYNNEI. The CDR3 runs 16 amino acids, cysteine and phenylalanine included. Only the CDR3 portion is preserved as DNA: 48 bases, with reading frame beginning at the first base. The collaborating institutions used their own protocols to collect whole blood in K2EDTA tubes. For TCRbeta analysis, collaborators shipped samples as frozen whole blood, isolated PBMCs, or DNA extracted from either of those sample types. This TCR was recovered from a man at least 80 years old with active or convalescent COVID-19. The chain uses TRBV2 and TRBJ2-1; perhaps TRBD1 is the D gene, with 6 bases matching. The material sequenced was peripheral blood. The CDR3 protein: CASSEARAGTNNEQFF. The DNA sequence is as follows: TGTGCCAGCAGTGAAGCGCGGGCAGGGACAAACAATGAGCAGTTCTTC. When the CDR3 is completed using the reference TRBV2 and TRBJ2-1 genes on either side, the full variable domain is EPEVTQTPSHQVTQMGQEVILRCVPISNHLYFYWYRQILGQKVEFLVSFYNNEISEKSEIFDDQFSVERPDGSNFTLKIRSTKLEDSAMYFCASSEARAGTNNEQFFGPGTRLTVL.